The T cell receptor beta chain described here comes from a study of cytomegalovirus exposure and HLA in healthy donors. Germline loops: CDR1 MNHEY, CDR2 SMNVEV (reference sequence). Deletions cut 5 bases from V and 2 bases from J, with 16 bases between. This CDR3 region has 15 residues. PCR used 60 Vbeta primers and 13 Jbeta primers. Clones were sequenced by immunoSEQ multiplex PCR, and TCRdb holds only the in-frame ones, with some missing. In the table there are about 200,000 clones, about 86% of which are singletons. This sequence originates from a woman in her twenties or thirties in good health and CMV-seronegative. The rearrangement uses TRBV27 and TRBJ2-7; D gene uncertain. What was sequenced was PBMCs. The CDR3 DNA reads as TGTGCCAGCAGTGTCATCCGCGGCTACCCCTACGAGCAGTACTTC. It yields the protein CASSVIRGYPYEQYF.